Given below is one T cell receptor beta chain in context. Here immunoSEQ multiplex PCR was the method, and the copy in TCRdb shows in-frame clones only, minus some. The table has approximately 260,000 clones, 65% to 85% seen once. The sample originates from a study of blood T cell repertoires in COVID-19. The CDR3 consists of 13 residues. V shed 5 bases and J 4 bases; nucleotides not matched to a gene: 3. Germline values: CDR1 MDHEN, CDR2 SYDVKM. This sequence was found in a woman in her forties with active or convalescent COVID-19. Sequenced sample: peripheral blood. V is TRBV28 and J is TRBJ1-2; TRBD1 agrees at 8 bases. This chain's CDR3 is CASSKTGVYGYTF. CDR3 nucleotides: TGTGCCAGCAGTAAGACAGGGGTCTATGGCTACACCTTC.